The 9 T cell receptor beta chains below all came from one sample that was sequenced in a study of blood T cell repertoires in COVID-19. Generated by immunoSEQ multiplex PCR, the TCRdb table keeps only in-frame clones and is missing some. The table records some 200,000 clones, around 81% of them present only once. The material sequenced was peripheral blood. All receptors derive from a woman aged 55-69 years with acute or convalescent COVID-19.

The genes are TRBV7-2 and TRBJ2-2; 7 positions match TRBD1. Germline CDR1 reads SGHTA; CDR2 reads FQGNSA. The junction had 3 bases not matched to a gene; V was cut back by 7 bases and J by 4 bases. The CDR3 covers 13 residues. The CDR3 here is CASTPGGTGELFF. CDR3 DNA sequence: TGTGCCAGCACCCCAGGGGGCACCGGGGAGCTGTTTTTT. The entire variable domain, with the rest obtained from reference TRBV7-2 and TRBJ2-2, is as follows: GAGVSQSPSNKVTEKGKDVELRCDPISGHTALYWYRQSLGQGLEFLIYFQGNSAPDKSGLPSDRFSAERTGGSVSTLTIQRTQQEDSAVYLCASTPGGTGELFFGEGSRLTVL.

This sequence joins TRBV7-2 and TRBJ1-2; 8 nucleotides line up with TRBD1. In germline, CDR1 is SGHTA, CDR2 FQGNSA. Trimming took 5 bases from V and 8 from J; bases not matched to a gene: 7. CDR3 length: 13 amino acids. The CDR3 DNA follows: TGTGCCAGCAGCCGTAACAGGGGGGAAGGCTACACCTTC. Amino acid sequence: CASSRNRGEGYTF.

This clone was counted once. This chain uses TRBV5-6 with TRBJ1-2; 10 nucleotides match TRBD1. The germline gives CDR1 SGHDT, CDR2 YYEEEE. V lost 4 bases, J lost 7 bases, and 10 bases stayed unmatched. The CDR3 is 15 amino acids. The DNA for the CDR3 is TGTGCCAGCAGCACCCACGACAGGGGGCTTCGTGGCTACACCTTC. It codes for CASSTHDRGLRGYTF.

The chain joins TRBV6-1 to TRBJ2-6, with a tentative D call TRBD1 (6 bases). The CDR3 length is 20 residues. The ends were cut back, 0 bases at V and 0 bases at J, with 18 bases in the middle. In germline, CDR1 is MNHNS, CDR2 SASEGT. This CDR3 reads CASSEARVTGSLSGANVLTF. CDR3 bases: TGTGCCAGCAGTGAAGCCAGGGTAACAGGGTCTCTCTCTGGGGCCAACGTCCTGACTTTC.

The table lists this clone with a count of one. V gene TRBV18 combines with J gene TRBJ2-7; a possible D gene is TRBD2 (6 bases). The CDR3 has 16 amino acids. Looked up from germline, CDR1 is KGHSH and CDR2 is LQKENI. The V end was cut by 4 bases, the J end by 0 bases, with 16 bases between. This CDR3 reads CASSLNRDWSSYEQYF. CDR3 nucleotides: TGTGCCAGCTCACTAAACCGGGACTGGAGCTCCTACGAGCAGTACTTC.

The chain combines TRBV18 with TRBJ2-2; possibly TRBD1 for D (5 bases). V was cut by 1 base and J by 4 bases, with 10 bases left in between. Looked up from germline, CDR1 is KGHSH and CDR2 is LQKENI. The CDR3 is made up of 15 amino acids. The CDR3 sequence is CASSPQGFGTGELFF. CDR3 nucleotide sequence: TGTGCCAGCTCACCACAGGGGTTCGGCACCGGGGAGCTGTTTTTT.

This clone was found many times. The chain uses TRBV18 and TRBJ1-2, with 9 bases aligning to TRBD1. The V gene end was trimmed by 3 bases and the J gene end by 4 bases; junction bases not matched to a gene: 9. The CDR3 contains 16 residues. Germline assignment: CDR1 KGHSH and CDR2 LQKENI. Written as DNA, the CDR3 is TGTGCCAGCTCACCGTTGGGGACAGGGAGTGTCTATGGCTACACCTTC. Amino acids: CASSPLGTGSVYGYTF.

This chain links TRBV4-1 with TRBJ2-6; TRBD1 agrees at 10 bases. The V segment lost 1 base and the J segment 2 bases; nucleotides outside the gene matches: 5. The germline CDR1 and CDR2 sequences are MGHRA and YSYEKL. This CDR3 region has 18 residues. CDR3 amino acids: CASSQVTTGGAGANVLTF. The CDR3 coding sequence is TGCGCCAGCAGCCAAGTAACGACAGGGGGCGCTGGGGCCAACGTCCTGACTTTC.

V usage is TRBV3-1 (or the pseudogene TRBV3-2) and J usage is TRBJ1-3, with D maybe TRBD1 (6 bases). CDR1 and CDR2 (germline): LGHDT, YNNKEL (reference sequence). The V end lost 2 bases, the J end lost 0 bases, and 11 bases lay between the germline ends. This CDR3 is 16 amino acids long. CDR3 in DNA: TGTGCCAGCAGCCAAAGGGGACACTTCTCTGGAAACACCATATATTTT. Amino acid sequence: CASSQRGHFSGNTIYF.